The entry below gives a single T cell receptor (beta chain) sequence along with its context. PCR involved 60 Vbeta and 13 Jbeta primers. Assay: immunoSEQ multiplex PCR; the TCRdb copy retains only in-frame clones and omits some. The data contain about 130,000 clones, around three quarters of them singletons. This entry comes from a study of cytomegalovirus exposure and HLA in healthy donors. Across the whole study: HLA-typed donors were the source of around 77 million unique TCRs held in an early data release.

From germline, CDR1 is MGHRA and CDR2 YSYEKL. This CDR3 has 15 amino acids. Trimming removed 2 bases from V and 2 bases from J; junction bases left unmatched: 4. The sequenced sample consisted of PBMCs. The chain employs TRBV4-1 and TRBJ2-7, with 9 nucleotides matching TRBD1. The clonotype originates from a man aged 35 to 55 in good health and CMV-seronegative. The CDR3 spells CASSQLRDRAYEQYF. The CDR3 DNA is TGCGCCAGCAGCCAACTCCGGGACAGGGCCTACGAGCAGTACTTC.